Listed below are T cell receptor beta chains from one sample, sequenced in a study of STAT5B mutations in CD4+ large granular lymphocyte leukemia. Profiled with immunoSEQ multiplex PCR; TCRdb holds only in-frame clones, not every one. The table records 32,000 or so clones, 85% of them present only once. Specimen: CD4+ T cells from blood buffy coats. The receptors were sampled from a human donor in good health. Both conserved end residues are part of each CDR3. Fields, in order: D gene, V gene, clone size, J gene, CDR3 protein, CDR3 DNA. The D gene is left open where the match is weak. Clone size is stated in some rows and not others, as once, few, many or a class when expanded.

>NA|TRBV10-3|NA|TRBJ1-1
CAISESADLNTEAFF
TGTGCCATCAGTGAGTCGGCAGACCTGAACACTGAAGCTTTCTTT
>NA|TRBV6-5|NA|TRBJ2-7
CASSYADGTYEQYF
TGTGCCAGCAGTTACGCGGACGGTACCTACGAGCAGTACTTC
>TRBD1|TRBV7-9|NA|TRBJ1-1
CASSLNDRGEAFF
TGTGCCAGCAGCTTAAATGACAGGGGAGAAGCTTTCTTT
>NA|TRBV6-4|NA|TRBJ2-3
CASSPEFRSTDTQYF
TGTGCCAGCAGTCCCGAGTTTAGGAGCACAGATACGCAGTATTTT
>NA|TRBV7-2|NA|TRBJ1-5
CASSFEGVSQPQHF
TGTGCCAGCAGCTTTGAGGGCGTGAGTCAGCCCCAGCATTTT
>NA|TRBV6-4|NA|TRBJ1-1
CASSEGRQGPTFF
TGTGCCAGCAGTGAAGGAAGGCAGGGCCCAACTTTCTTT
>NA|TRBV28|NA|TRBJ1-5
CASTHRTSRGRNQPQHF
TGTGCCAGCACTCATAGGACCTCCCGGGGCCGTAATCAGCCCCAGCATTTT
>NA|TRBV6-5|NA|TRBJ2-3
CASSYQSGIRTDTQYF
TGTGCCAGCAGTTATCAAAGCGGAATACGCACAGATACGCAGTATTTT
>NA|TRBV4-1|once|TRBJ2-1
CASSHGLPLSYNEQFF
TGCGCCAGCAGCCATGGACTGCCCCTCTCCTACAATGAGCAGTTCTTC
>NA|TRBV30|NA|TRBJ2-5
CARSVGETQYF
TGTGCCCGGAGTGTAGGGGAGACCCAGTACTTC
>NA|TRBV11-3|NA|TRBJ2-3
CASSVGGAGPDTQYF
TGTGCCAGCAGCGTAGGGGGCGCGGGGCCAGATACGCAGTATTTT
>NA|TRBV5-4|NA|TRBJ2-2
CASSLYRGGGELFF
TGTGCCAGCAGCTTGTACAGGGGGGGCGGGGAGCTGTTTTTT
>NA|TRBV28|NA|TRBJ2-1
CATGGHSYNEQFF
TGTGCCACCGGGGGTCACTCCTACAATGAGCAGTTCTTC
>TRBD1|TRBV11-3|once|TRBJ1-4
CASSLVDTGEDEDEKLFF
TGTGCCAGCAGCTTAGTCGACACAGGGGAGGATGAGGATGAAAAACTGTTTTTT
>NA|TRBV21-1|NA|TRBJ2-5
CASSKGHGSGGTQYF
TGTGCCAGCAGCAAAGGCCATGGGAGTGGGGGGACCCAGTACTTC
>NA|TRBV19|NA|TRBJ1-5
CASSQGAHSNQPQHF
TGTGCCAGTAGCCAGGGAGCCCATAGCAATCAGCCCCAGCATTTT
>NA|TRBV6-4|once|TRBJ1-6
CASSVSPGNSPLHF
TGTGCCAGCAGTGTTTCCCCGGGGAATTCACCCCTCCACTTT
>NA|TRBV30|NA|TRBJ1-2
CAWRMTGYGYTF
TGTGCCTGGAGGATGACAGGCTATGGCTACACCTTC
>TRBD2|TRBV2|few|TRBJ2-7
CASSVSGRVSYEQYF
TGTGCCAGCAGCGTTAGCGGGAGGGTGTCCTACGAGCAGTACTTC
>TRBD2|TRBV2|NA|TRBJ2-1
CASSRWGSGTFNEQFF
TGTGCCAGCAGCCGTTGGGGGAGCGGGACCTTCAATGAGCAGTTCTTC
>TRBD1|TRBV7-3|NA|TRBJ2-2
CASSFGQGKMFF
TGTGCCAGCAGCTTCGGACAGGGGAAGATGTTTTTT
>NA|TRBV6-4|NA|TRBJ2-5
CASSEPSQETQYF
TGTGCCAGCAGTGAACCGAGCCAAGAGACCCAGTACTTC
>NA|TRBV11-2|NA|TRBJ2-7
CASSLAPGAFYEQYF
TGTGCCAGCAGCTTAGCCCCGGGGGCGTTCTACGAGCAGTACTTC
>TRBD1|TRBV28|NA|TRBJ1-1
CASSFTGGSYTEAFF
TGTGCCAGCAGTTTCACAGGGGGGTCGTACACTGAAGCTTTCTTT
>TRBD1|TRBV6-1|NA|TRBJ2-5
CASSADRATLANDF
TGTGCCAGCAGCGCCGACAGGGCGACCCTCGCTAACGACTTC
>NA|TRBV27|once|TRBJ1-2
CASSPQINYGYTF
TGTGCCAGCAGTCCACAGATTAACTATGGCTACACCTTC
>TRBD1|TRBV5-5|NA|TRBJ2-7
CASSLSTGVREQYF
TGTGCCAGCAGCTTGTCCACAGGGGTGAGGGAGCAGTACTTC
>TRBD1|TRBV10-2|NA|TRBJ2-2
CASSEFQGADTGELFF
TGCGCCAGCAGTGAGTTCCAGGGGGCTGACACCGGGGAGCTGTTTTTT
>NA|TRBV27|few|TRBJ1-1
CASSSPHLNTEAFF
TGTGCCAGCAGTTCCCCTCATTTGAACACTGAAGCTTTCTTT
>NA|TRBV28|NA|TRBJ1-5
CASRLEESGQPQHF
TGTGCCAGCAGGTTAGAGGAATCGGGTCAGCCCCAGCATTTT
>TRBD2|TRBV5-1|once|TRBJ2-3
CASSSPPTSGGVPNTDTQYF
TGCGCCAGCAGCTCTCCCCCTACTAGCGGGGGCGTCCCCAACACAGATACGCAGTATTTT
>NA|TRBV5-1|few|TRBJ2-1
CASSLESSHNEQFF
TGCGCCAGCAGCTTGGAATCTAGCCACAATGAGCAGTTCTTC
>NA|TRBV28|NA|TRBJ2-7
CASSFYYEQYF
TGTGCCAGCAGTTTCTACTACGAGCAGTACTTC
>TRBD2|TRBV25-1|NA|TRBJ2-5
CASSKPGLAGAETQYF
TGTGCCAGCAGTAAACCGGGACTAGCGGGAGCAGAGACCCAGTACTTC
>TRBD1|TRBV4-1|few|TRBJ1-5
CASSPLQGRYQPQHF
TGCGCCAGCAGCCCCTTACAGGGGCGATATCAGCCCCAGCATTTT
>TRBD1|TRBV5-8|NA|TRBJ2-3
CASSLTGTATDTQYF
TGTGCCAGCAGCTTGACTGGGACAGCCACAGATACGCAGTATTTT
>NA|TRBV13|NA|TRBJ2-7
CASRGDRSYEQYF
TGTGCCAGCAGGGGGGATCGCTCCTACGAGCAGTACTTC
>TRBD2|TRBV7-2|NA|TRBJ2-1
CASSARLAGGLEQFF
TGTGCCAGCAGCGCGCGACTAGCGGGAGGGCTCGAGCAGTTCTTC
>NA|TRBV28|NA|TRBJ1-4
CASTLRGWDEKLFF
TGTGCCAGCACACTCAGGGGATGGGATGAAAAACTGTTTTTT
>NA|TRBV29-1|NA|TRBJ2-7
CSVEGPRRMEQYF
TGCAGCGTTGAGGGGCCCCGAAGAATGGAGCAGTACTTC
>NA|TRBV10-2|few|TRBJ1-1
CASRENTEAFF
TGCGCCAGCCGGGAGAACACTGAAGCTTTCTTT
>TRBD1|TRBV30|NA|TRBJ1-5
CAWSVPRTGAQPQHF
TGTGCCTGGAGTGTACCTCGGACAGGGGCTCAGCCCCAGCATTTT
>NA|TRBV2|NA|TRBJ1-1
CASSVLNTEAFF
TGTGCCAGCAGTGTACTAAACACTGAAGCTTTCTTT
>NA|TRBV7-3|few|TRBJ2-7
CASSSQGGLSYEQYF
TGTGCCAGCAGCTCGCAGGGTGGGCTCTCCTACGAGCAGTACTTC
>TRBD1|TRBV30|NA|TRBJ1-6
CAWSSGTGGFYNSPLHF
TGTGCCTGGAGTTCAGGGACAGGGGGCTTCTATAATTCACCCCTCCACTTT
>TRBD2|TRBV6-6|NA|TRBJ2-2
CASSLAGNTGELFF
TGTGCCAGCTCCCTAGCGGGAAACACCGGGGAGCTGTTTTTT